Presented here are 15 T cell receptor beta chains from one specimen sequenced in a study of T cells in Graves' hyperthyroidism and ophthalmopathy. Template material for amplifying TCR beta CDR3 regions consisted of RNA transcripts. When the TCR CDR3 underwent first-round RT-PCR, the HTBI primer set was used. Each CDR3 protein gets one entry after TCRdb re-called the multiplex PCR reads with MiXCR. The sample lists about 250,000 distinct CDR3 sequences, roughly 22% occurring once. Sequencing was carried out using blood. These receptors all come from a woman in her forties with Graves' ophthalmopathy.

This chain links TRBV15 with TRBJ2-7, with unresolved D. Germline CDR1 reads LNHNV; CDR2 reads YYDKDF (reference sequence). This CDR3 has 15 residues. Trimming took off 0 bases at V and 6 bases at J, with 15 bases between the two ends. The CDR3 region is CATSRDISLPAEQYF. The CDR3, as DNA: TGTGCCACCAGCAGAGATATTAGCCTCCCGGCCGAGCAGTACTTC.

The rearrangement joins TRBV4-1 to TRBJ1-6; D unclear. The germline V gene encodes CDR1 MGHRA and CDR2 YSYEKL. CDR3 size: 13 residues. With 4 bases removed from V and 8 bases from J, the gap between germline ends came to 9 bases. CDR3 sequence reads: CASSLGRDSPLHF. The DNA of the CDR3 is TGCGCCAGCAGCCTCGGCCGCGATTCACCCCTCCACTTT.

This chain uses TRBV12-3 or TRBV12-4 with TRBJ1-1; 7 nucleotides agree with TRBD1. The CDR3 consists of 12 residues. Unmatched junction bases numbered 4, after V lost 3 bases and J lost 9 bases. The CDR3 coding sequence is TGTGCCAGCAGTTTCCGACAGGGTAAAGCTTTCTTT. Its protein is CASSFRQGKAFF.

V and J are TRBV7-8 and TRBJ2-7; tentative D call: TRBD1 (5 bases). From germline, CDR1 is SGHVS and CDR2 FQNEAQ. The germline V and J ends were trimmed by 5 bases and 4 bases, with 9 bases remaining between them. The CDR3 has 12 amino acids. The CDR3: CASSHTGYEQYF. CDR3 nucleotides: TGTGCCAGCAGCCATACAGGTTACGAGCAGTACTTC.

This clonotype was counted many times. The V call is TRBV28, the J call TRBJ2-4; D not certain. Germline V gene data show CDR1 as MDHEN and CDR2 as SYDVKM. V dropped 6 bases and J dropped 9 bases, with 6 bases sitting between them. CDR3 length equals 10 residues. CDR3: CASSRSIQYF. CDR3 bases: TGTGCCAGCAGCCGGAGCATTCAGTACTTC.

DNA for the CDR3: TGTGCCAGCAGTTTAAGGGGCAGGTGGGAGGAGACCCAGTACTTC. It codes for CASSLRGRWEETQYF. The rearrangement links TRBV12-3 or TRBV12-4 to TRBJ2-5; D is perhaps TRBD1 or TRBD2 (5 bases each). V was shortened by 2 bases and J by 5 bases, with 15 bases between the two germline ends. The CDR3 extends over 15 amino acids.

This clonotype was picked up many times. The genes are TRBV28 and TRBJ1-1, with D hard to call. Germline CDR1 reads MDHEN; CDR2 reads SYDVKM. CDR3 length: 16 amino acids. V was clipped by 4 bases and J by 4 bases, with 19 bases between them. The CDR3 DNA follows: TGTGCCAGCAGTTCCCCTACGGGAGGCATGGGCACTGAAGCTTTCTTT. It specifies CASSSPTGGMGTEAFF.

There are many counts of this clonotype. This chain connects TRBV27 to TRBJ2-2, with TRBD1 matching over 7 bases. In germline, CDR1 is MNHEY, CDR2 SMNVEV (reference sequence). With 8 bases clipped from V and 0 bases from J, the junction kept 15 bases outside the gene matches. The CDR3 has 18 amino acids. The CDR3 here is CASGRTGPFAPNTGELFF. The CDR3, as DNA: TGTGCCAGCGGTCGGACAGGACCCTTTGCCCCGAACACCGGGGAGCTGTTTTTT.

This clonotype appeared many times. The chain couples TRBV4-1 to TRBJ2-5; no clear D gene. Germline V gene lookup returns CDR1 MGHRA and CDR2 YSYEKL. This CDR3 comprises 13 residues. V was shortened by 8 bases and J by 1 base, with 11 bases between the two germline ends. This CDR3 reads CASLDTSQETQYF. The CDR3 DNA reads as TGCGCCAGCCTTGACACAAGCCAAGAGACCCAGTACTTC.

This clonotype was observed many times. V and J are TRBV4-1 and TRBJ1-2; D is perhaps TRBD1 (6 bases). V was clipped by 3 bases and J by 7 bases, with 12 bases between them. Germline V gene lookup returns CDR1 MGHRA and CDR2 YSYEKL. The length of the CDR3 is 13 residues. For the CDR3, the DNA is TGCGCCAGCAGCCAGGAAACAGGGCTTGGCTACACCTTC. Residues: CASSQETGLGYTF.

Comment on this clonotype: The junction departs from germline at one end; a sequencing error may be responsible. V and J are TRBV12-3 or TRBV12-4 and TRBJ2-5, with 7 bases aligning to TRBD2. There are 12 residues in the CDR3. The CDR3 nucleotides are TGTGCCAGCAGCCTAGCGGAAGAGACCCAGCACTTC. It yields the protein CASSLAEETQHF.

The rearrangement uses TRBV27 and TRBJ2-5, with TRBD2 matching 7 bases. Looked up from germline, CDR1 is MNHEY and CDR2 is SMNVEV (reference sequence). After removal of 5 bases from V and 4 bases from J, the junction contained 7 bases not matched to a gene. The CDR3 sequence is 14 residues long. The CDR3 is CASSPWGGRETQYF. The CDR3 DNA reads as TGTGCCAGCAGTCCCTGGGGGGGGAGAGAGACCCAGTACTTC.

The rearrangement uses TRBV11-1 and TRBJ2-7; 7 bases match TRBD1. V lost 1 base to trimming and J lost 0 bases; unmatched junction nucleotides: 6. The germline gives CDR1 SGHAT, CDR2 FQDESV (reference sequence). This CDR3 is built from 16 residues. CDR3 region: CASSLVGDRSSYEQYF. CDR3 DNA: TGTGCCAGCAGCTTAGTTGGGGACAGAAGCTCCTACGAGCAGTACTTC.

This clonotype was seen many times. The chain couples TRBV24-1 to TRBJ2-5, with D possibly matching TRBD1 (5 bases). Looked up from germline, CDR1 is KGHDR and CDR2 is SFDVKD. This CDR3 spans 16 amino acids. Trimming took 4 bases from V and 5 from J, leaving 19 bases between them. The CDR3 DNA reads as TGTGCCACCAGTGAGCCCCAGGGTTATAACAAGGAGACCCAGTACTTC. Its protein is CATSEPQGYNKETQYF.

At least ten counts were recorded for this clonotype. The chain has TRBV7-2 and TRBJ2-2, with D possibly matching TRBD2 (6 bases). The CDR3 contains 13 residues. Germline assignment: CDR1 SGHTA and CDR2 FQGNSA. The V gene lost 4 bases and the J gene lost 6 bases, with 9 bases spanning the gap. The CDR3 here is CASSSSGAGELFF. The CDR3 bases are TGTGCCAGCAGCTCCTCGGGGGCCGGGGAGCTGTTTTTT.